This T cell receptor (beta chain) is drawn from a study of blood T cells in healthy people across ages. This clonotype was picked up a small number of times. Primed by a sample-barcoded 5' primer and a J-beta primer mix, a second PCR proceeded for 7 to 11 cycles. Sequencing recovered at least 3 million CDR3-containing paired-end reads from each sample. TCRdb passed the 5' RACE reads through MiXCR, listing each CDR3 protein once. The sample has some 690,000 distinct CDR3 sequences; about 20% are singletons. The CDR3 runs to 13 residues. V lost 2 bases and J 1 base, leaving 5 bases between the germline ends. Looked up from germline, CDR1 is KGHSH and CDR2 is LQKENI.

The chain carries TRBV18 and TRBJ2-5, with D unclear. This TCR was recovered from a man aged 70 or older in good health. The sample taken for sequencing was blood. The CDR3 spells CASSPVFQETQYF. CDR3 in DNA: TGTGCCAGCTCACCAGTGTTCCAAGAGACCCAGTACTTC.